The clone carrying this T cell receptor (beta chain) was recorded once. This CDR3 region has 16 residues. The V gene end was trimmed by 3 bases and the J gene end by 2 bases; junction bases not matched to a gene: 8. Germline V CDR1 and CDR2: SGHNT, YYREEE (reference sequence). Assay: immunoSEQ multiplex PCR; the TCRdb copy retains only in-frame clones and omits some. The sample lists over 60,000 clones, around 88% occurring once. The record originates from a study of OX40 agonist ivuxolimab in advanced cancers. At the level of the study: Patients were treated with ivuxolimab, an agonistic anti-OX40 (CD134) antibody. Enrollees could have had prior anti-PD-1, anti-PD-L1 or anti-CTLA-4 therapy, which roughly 40% had received.

Material: CD4+ or CD8+ T cells sorted from blood, obtained in a trial of the OX40 agonist ivuxolimab. The clonotype was recovered from an adult with an advanced solid tumor such as melanoma, head and neck, liver or kidney cancer. The V and J genes are TRBV5-4 and TRBJ2-1; TRBD2 matches at 7 bases. CDR3 DNA sequence: TGTGCCAGCAGCTGGGGGGGGAGGTCGCCCTACAATGAGCAGTTCTTC. Its protein is CASSWGGRSPYNEQFF. Using reference TRBV5-4 and TRBJ2-1 for the parts outside the CDR3, the full variable domain is ETGVTQSPTHLIKTRGQQVTLRCSSQSGHNTVSWYQQALGQGPQFIFQYYREEENGRGNFPPRFSGLQFPNYSSELNVNALELDDSALYLCASSWGGRSPYNEQFFGPGTRLTVL.